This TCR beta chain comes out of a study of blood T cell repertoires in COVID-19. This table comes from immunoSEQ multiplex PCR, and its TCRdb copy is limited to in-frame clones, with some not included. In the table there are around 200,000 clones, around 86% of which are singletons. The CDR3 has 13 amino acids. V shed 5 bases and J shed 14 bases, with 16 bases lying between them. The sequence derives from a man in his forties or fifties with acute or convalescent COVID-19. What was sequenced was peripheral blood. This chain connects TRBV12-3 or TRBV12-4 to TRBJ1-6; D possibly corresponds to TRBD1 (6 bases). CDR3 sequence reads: CASSPSSRQALHF. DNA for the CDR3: TGTGCCAGCAGTCCCTCTTCCCGACAGGCCCTCCACTTT.